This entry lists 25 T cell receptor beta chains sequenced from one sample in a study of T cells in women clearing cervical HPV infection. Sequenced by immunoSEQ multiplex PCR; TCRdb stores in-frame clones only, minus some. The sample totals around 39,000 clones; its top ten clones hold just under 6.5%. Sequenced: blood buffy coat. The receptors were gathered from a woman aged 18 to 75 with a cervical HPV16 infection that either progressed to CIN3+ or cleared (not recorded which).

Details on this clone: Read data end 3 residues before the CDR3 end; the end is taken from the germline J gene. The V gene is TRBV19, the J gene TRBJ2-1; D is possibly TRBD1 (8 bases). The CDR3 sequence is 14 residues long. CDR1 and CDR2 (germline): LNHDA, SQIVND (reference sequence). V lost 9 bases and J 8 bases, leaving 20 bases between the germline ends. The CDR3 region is CASQRGGQGDEQFF. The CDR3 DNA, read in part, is TGTGCCAGCCAGCGGGGCGGACAGGGCGATGAG.

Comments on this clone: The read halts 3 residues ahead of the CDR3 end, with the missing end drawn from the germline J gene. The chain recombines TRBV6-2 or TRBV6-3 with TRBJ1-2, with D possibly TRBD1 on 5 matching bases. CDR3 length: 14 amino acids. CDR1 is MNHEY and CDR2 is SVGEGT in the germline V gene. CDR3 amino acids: CASFHRDSLCDYTF. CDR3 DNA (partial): TGTGCCAGCTTCCACCGGGACTCCCTTTGCGAC.

The part of the CDR3 DNA that was read is TGCGCCAGCAGCTTGGACTTCACCGGGGAG. It encodes CASSLDFTGE. The entire CDR3 reads CASSLDFTGELFF. The rearrangement joins TRBV5-1 to TRBJ2-2; D is ambiguous. With the read ending 3 residues before the CDR3 end, the germline J gene is used to fill in that end. From germline, CDR1 is SGHRS and CDR2 YFSETQ. V was shortened by 0 bases and J by 4 bases, with 4 bases between the two germline ends. The CDR3 is 13 amino acids.

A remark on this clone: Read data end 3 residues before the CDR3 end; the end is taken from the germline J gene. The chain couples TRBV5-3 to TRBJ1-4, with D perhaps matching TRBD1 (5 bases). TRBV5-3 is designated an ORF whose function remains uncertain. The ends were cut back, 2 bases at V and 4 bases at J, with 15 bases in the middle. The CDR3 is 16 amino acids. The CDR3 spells CARSFYFEGRNEKLFF. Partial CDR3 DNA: TGTGCCAGAAGCTTTTACTTCGAGGGGCGTAATGAAAAA.

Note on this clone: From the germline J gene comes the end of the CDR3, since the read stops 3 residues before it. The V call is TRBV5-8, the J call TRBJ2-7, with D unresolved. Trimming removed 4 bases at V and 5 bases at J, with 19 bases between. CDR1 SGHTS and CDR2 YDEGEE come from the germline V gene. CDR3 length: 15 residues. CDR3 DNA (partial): TGTGCCAGCAGCCTCATTACACTGACAAGCCACGAG. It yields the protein CASSLITLTSHE. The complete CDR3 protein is CASSLITLTSHEQYF.

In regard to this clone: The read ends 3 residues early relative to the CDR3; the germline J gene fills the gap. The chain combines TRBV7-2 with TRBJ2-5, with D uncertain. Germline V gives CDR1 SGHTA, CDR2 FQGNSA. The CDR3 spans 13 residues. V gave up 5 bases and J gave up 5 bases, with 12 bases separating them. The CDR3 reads CASSPSGWETQYF. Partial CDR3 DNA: TGTGCCAGCAGCCCCTCCGGGTGGGAGACC.

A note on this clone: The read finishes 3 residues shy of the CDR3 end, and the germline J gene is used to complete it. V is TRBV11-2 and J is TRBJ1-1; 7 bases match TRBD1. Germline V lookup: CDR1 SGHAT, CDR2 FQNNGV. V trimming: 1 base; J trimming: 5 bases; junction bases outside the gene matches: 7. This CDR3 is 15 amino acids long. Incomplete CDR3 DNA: TGTGCCAGCAGCTTAGTCAATACAGGGGAGACTGAA. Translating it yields CASSLVNTGETE. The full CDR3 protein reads CASSLVNTGETEAFF.

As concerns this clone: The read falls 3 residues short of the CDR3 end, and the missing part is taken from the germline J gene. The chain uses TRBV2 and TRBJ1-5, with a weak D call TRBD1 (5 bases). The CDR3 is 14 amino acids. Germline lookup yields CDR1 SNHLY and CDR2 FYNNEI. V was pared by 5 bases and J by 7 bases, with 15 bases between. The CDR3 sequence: CASSTDSLGQPQHF. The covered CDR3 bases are TGTGCCAGCAGTACAGACAGTTTGGGACAGCCC.

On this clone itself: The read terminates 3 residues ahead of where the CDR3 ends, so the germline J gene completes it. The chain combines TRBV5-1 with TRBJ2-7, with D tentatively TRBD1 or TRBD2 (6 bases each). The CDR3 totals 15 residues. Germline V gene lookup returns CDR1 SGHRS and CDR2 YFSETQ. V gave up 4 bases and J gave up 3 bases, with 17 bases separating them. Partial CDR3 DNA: TGCGCCAGCAGCGGTCAATACAGGGAGGTCTACGAG. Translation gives CASSGQYREVYE. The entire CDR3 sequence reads CASSGQYREVYEQYF.

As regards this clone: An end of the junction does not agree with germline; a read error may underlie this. CDR3 sequence: CASSQELADYGYTF. The sequenced CDR3 bases are TGCGCCAGCAGCCAAGAACTCGCGGACTATGGC. This chain uses TRBV4-2 with TRBJ1-2, with D hard to call. The read terminates 3 residues ahead of where the CDR3 ends, so the germline J gene completes it. The CDR3 length is 14 residues. The germline CDR1 and CDR2 sequences are LGHNA and YNFKEQ.

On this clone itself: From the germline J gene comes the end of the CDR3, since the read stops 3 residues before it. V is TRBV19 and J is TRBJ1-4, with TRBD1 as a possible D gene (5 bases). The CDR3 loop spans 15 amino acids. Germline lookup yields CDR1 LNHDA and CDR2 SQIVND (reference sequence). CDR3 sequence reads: CASSIGSFGANVLFF. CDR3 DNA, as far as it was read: TGTGCCAGTAGTATCGGGTCTTTTGGGGCCAACGTA.

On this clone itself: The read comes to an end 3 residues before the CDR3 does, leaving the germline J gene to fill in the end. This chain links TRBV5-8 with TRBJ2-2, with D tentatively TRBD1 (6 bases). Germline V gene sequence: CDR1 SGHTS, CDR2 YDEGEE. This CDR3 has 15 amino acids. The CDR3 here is CASSGGLTETSALFF. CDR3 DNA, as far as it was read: TGTGCCAGCAGCGGGGGCCTAACTGAGACATCGGCG.

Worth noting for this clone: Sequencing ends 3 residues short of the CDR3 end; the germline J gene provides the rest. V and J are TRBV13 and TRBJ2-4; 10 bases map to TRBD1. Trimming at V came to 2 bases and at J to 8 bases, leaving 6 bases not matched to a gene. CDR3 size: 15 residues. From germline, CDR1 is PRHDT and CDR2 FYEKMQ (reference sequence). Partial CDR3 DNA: TGTGCCAGCAGCTTAAAGGGACAGGGGACAGACATT. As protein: CASSLKGQGTDI. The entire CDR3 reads CASSLKGQGTDIQYF.

CDR3 sequence: CASSLLVSSYNEQFF. CDR3 DNA, as far as it was read: TGTGCCAGCAGCCTACTAGTTAGCTCCTACAATGAG. This chain connects TRBV6-2 or TRBV6-3 to TRBJ2-1; a weak D match, TRBD2 (5 bases). The CDR3 end is not reached by the read, which stops 3 residues before it; the germline J gene fills it in. V was shortened by 6 bases and J by 0 bases, with 12 bases between the two germline ends. Germline V gene lookup returns CDR1 MNHEY and CDR2 SVGEGT. There are 15 residues in the CDR3.

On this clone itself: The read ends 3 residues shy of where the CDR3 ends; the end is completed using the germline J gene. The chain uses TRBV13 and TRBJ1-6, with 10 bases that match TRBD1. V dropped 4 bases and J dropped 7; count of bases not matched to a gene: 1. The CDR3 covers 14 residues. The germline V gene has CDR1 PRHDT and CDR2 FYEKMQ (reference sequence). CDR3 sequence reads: CASSSGQGNSPLHF. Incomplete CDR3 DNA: TGTGCCAGCAGCTCGGGACAGGGGAATTCACCC. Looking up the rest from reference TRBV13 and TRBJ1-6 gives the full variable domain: AAGVIQSPRHLIKEKRETATLKCYPIPRHDTVYWYQQGPGQDPQFLISFYEKMQSDKGSIPDRFSAQQFSDYHSELNMSSLELGDSALYFCASSSGQGNSPLHFGNGTRLTVT.

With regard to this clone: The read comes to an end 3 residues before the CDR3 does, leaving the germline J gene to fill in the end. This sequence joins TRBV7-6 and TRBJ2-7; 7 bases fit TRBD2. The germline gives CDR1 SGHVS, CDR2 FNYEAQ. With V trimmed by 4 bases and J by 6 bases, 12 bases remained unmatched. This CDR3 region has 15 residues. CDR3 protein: CASSSLTGGNSEQYF. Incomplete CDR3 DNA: TGTGCCAGCAGCTCCCTCACGGGGGGTAATTCCGAG.

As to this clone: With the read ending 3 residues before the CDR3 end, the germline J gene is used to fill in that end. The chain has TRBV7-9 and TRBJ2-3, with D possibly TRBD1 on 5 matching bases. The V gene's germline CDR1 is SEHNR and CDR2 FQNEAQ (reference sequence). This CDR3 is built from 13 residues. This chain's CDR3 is CASSPDSNQPQYF. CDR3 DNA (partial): TGTGCCAGCAGCCCCGACAGCAATCAGCCG.

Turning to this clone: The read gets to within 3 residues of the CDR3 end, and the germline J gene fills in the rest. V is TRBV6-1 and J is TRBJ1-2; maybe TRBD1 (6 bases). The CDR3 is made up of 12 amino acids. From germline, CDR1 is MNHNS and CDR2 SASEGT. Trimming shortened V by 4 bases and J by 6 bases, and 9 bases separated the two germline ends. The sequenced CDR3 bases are TGTGCCAGCAGTGGGACAGCAAATGGC. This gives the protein CASSGTANG. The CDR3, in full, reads CASSGTANGYTF.

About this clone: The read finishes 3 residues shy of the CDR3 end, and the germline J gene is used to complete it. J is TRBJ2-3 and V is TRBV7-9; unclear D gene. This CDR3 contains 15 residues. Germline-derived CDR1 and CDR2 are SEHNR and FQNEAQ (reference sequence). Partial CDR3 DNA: TGTGCCAGCAGCGAAATCAGTATAGCCCAAGAGACG. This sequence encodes CASSEISIAQET. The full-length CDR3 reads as CASSEISIAQETQYF.

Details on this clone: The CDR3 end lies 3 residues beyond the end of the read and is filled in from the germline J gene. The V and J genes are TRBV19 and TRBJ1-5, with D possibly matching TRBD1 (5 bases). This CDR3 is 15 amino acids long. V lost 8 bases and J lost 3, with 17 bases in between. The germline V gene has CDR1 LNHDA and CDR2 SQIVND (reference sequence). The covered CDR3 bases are TGTGCCAGTCAAATCGGGGGGTTAATCAATCAGCCC. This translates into CASQIGGLINQP. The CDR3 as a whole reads CASQIGGLINQPQHF.

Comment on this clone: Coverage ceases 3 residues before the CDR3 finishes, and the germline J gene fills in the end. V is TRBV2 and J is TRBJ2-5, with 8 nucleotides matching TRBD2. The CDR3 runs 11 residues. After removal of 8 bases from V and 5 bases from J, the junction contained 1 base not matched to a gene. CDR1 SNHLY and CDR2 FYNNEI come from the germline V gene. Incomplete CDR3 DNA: TGTGCCAGCTGGACTAGCGAGACC. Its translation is CASWTSET. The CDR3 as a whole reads CASWTSETQYF.

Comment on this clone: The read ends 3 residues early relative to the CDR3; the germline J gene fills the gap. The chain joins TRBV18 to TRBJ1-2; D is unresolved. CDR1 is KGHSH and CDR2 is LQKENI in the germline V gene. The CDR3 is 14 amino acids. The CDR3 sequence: CASSVSERTYDYTF. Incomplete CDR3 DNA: TGTGCCAGCTCGGTCTCAGAGCGAACCTACGAC. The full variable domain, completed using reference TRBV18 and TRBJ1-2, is NAGVMQNPRHLVRRRGQEARLRCSPMKGHSHVYWYRQLPEEGLKFMVYLQKENIIDESGMPKERFSAEFPKEGPSILRIQQVVRGDSAAYFCASSVSERTYDYTFGSGTRLTVV.

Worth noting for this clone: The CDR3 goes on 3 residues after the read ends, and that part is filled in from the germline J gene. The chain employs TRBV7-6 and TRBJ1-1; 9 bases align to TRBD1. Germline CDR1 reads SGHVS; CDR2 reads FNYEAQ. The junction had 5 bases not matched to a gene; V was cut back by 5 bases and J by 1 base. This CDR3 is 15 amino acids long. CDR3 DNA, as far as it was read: TGTGCCAGCAGCACCCACAGGGGGCGGAACACTGAA. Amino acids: CASSTHRGRNTE. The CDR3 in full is CASSTHRGRNTEAFF.

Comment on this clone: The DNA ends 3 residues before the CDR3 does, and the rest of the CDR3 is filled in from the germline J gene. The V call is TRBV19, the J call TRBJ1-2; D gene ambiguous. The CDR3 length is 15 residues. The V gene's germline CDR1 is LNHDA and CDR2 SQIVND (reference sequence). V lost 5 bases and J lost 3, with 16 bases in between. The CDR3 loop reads CASSLTVLPDYGYTF. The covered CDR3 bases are TGTGCCAGTAGTTTAACGGTTTTGCCCGACTATGGC. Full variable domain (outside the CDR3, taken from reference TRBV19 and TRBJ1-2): DGGITQSPKYLFRKEGQNVTLSCEQNLNHDAMYWYRQDPGQGLRLIYYSQIVNDFQKGDIAEGYSVSREKKESFPLTVTSAQKNPTAFYLCASSLTVLPDYGYTFGSGTRLTVV.

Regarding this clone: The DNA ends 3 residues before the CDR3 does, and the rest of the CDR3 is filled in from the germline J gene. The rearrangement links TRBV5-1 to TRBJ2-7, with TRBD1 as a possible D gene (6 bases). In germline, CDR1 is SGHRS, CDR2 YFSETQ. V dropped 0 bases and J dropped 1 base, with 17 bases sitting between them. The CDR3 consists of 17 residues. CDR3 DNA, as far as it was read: TGCGCCAGCAGCTTGGGCGGTGTAATTGGGACATCCTACGAG. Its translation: CASSLGGVIGTSYE. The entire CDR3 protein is CASSLGGVIGTSYEQYF.